These 13 T cell receptor beta chains were all obtained from the same sample, sequenced in a study of blood T cell repertoires in COVID-19. Produced via immunoSEQ multiplex PCR; TCRdb's table is partial and in-frame only. This sample has 150,000 or so clones; 87% occur once, and the top ten carry under 4.5%. Source material: PBMCs or T cells enriched from blood (not recorded which). These receptors were taken from a woman in her 40s who had been exposed to COVID-19.

CDR3 loop: CASSLYGGNSPLHF. CDR3 DNA sequence: TGTGCCAGCAGCTTATACGGAGGTAATTCACCCCTCCACTTT. The chain links TRBV7-9 to TRBJ1-6; no definite D call. Deletions cut 2 bases from V and 6 bases from J, with 8 bases between. Per the germline V gene, CDR1 is SEHNR and CDR2 is FQNEAQ (reference sequence). The CDR3 totals 14 residues.

The chain recombines TRBV5-1 with TRBJ2-3; 12 bases fit TRBD2. J gave up 1 base and V 0 bases, and 6 bases lay outside the gene matches. CDR1 and CDR2 from the germline V gene are SGHRS and YFSETQ. The CDR3 sequence is 18 residues long. The chain's CDR3 is CASSLALAGGPGTDTQYF. DNA of the CDR3: TGCGCCAGCAGCTTGGCACTAGCGGGGGGCCCGGGCACAGATACGCAGTATTTT.

The chain couples TRBV6-5 to TRBJ1-5; D uncertain. V dropped 5 bases and J dropped 0 bases, with 11 bases sitting between them. Germline lookup yields CDR1 MNHEY and CDR2 SVGAGI. The CDR3 is 15 amino acids. The CDR3 DNA reads as TGTGCCAGCAGTCCAGCGAAAAATAGCAATCAGCCCCAGCATTTT. Translated, it gives CASSPAKNSNQPQHF.

The chain recombines TRBV4-3 with TRBJ2-2, with 11 positions matching TRBD2. CDR1 LGHNA and CDR2 YSLEER come from the germline V gene. V was pared by 0 bases and J by 4 bases, with 1 base of the junction left unmatched. The CDR3 runs 16 residues. The CDR3, as DNA: TGCGCCAGCAGCCAAGAACTAGCGGGAGCCACCGGGGAGCTGTTTTTT. Its protein product is CASSQELAGATGELFF.

This chain links TRBV5-6 with TRBJ1-4, with no clear D. This CDR3 region has 12 residues. Germline V gives CDR1 SGHDT, CDR2 YYEEEE. Trimming removed 2 bases from V and 7 bases from J, with 6 bases in between. This chain's CDR3 is CASSLRGEKLFF. The CDR3 nucleotides read TGTGCCAGCAGCTTAAGAGGTGAAAAACTGTTTTTT.

This clone was observed a few times. The genes are TRBV7-8 and TRBJ1-5; 7 nucleotides line up with TRBD1. This CDR3 spans 15 amino acids. The germline V gene has CDR1 SGHVS and CDR2 FQNEAQ. The J segment lost 1 base and the V segment lost 2 bases, leaving 2 bases of the junction unmatched. The CDR3 reads CASSLTGQSNQPQHF. CDR3 bases: TGTGCCAGCAGCTTAACGGGACAGAGCAATCAGCCCCAGCATTTT.

The chain couples TRBV15 to TRBJ2-7; 7 bases are shared with TRBD2. Germline CDR1 and CDR2: LNHNV and YYDKDF (reference sequence). The CDR3 length is 17 residues. J lost 0 bases, V lost 0 bases, and 8 bases had no gene match. CDR3 loop: CATSREGGAGSSYEQYF. CDR3 sequence (DNA): TGTGCCACCAGCAGAGAAGGTGGAGCGGGGAGCTCCTACGAGCAGTACTTC.

CDR3 amino acids: CASSSYMNTEAFF. CDR3 in DNA: TGCGCCAGCAGTTCCTATATGAACACTGAAGCTTTCTTT. V and J are TRBV10-2 and TRBJ1-1; no clear D gene. Germline CDR1 and CDR2: WSHSY and SAAADI. Trimming stripped 5 bases from V and 0 bases from J, with 7 bases between. This CDR3 is built from 13 residues.

V is TRBV7-2 and J is TRBJ2-2; tentatively, D is TRBD2 (5 bases). Germline V CDR1 and CDR2: SGHTA, FQGNSA. CDR3 length: 14 amino acids. V was pared by 4 bases and J by 6 bases, with 12 bases between. The DNA of the CDR3 is TGTGCCAGCAGCTCGACCCGAGGGTCCGGGGAGCTGTTTTTT. It encodes CASSSTRGSGELFF.

The chain employs TRBV29-1 and TRBJ2-3; TRBD2 matches 7 bases. After removal of 6 bases from V and 2 bases from J, the junction contained 11 bases not matched to a gene. In germline, CDR1 is SQVTM, CDR2 ANQGSEA. This CDR3 comprises 15 residues. CDR3 nucleotide sequence: TGCAGCGTGAGTTCCCCTAGCGGCATCACAGATACGCAGTATTTT. This sequence encodes CSVSSPSGITDTQYF.

The chain uses TRBV5-1 and TRBJ1-1; the match to TRBD1 covers 8 bases. The CDR3 covers 16 residues. CDR1 and CDR2 from the germline V gene are SGHRS and YFSETQ. Losses at the gene ends were 3 bases for V and 3 bases for J; bases not matched to a gene: 10. This CDR3 is CASSYGQGGRDTEAFF. In DNA, the CDR3 is TGCGCCAGCAGCTACGGACAGGGCGGGAGGGACACTGAAGCTTTCTTT.

This rearrangement joins TRBV7-6 to TRBJ1-3, with 8 nucleotides matching TRBD1. Germline CDR1 SGHVS, CDR2 FNYEAQ. V shed 5 bases and J 1 base; nucleotides not matched to a gene: 10. The CDR3 is made up of 17 amino acids. In DNA form, the CDR3 reads TGTGCCAGCAGCAATAGGACAGGGAAGTCTTCTGGAAACACCATATATTTT. Protein product: CASSNRTGKSSGNTIYF. The entire variable domain, with the rest obtained from reference TRBV7-6 and TRBJ1-3, is as follows: GAGVSQSPRYKVTKRGQDVALRCDPISGHVSLYWYRQALGQGPEFLTYFNYEAQQDKSGLPNDRFSAERPEGSISTLTIQRTEQRDSAMYRCASSNRTGKSSGNTIYFGEGSWLTVV.

The V call is TRBV4-1, the J call TRBJ1-2; D perhaps matches TRBD1 (6 bases). This CDR3 is built from 14 residues. The V gene's germline CDR1 is MGHRA and CDR2 YSYEKL. V was trimmed by 0 bases and J by 7 bases, leaving 12 bases between them. The CDR3 reads CASSQDGIGGGYTF. The CDR3, as DNA: TGCGCCAGCAGCCAAGATGGAATAGGGGGTGGCTACACCTTC.